This passage covers 2 T cell receptor beta chains from one sample sequenced in a study of T cells in women clearing cervical HPV infection. The repertoire was sequenced with immunoSEQ multiplex PCR; TCRdb's copy has only in-frame clones and lacks some. Reported are 15,000 to 20,000 clones; the ten largest clones contain about 16%. The sequencing sample was made of blood buffy coat. The origin of the receptors is a woman between 18 and 69 years old with a cervical HPV16 infection that either progressed to CIN3+ or cleared (not recorded which).

Comments on this clone: Read coverage stops 3 residues before the CDR3 terminus; the germline J gene supplies the remainder. The chain joins TRBV6-4 to TRBJ2-3; D unclear. The CDR3 is 13 amino acids. CDR1 and CDR2 from the germline V gene are MRHNA and SNTAGT. Deletions cut 3 bases from V and 0 bases from J, with 4 bases between. The sequenced part of the CDR3 DNA is TGTGCCAGCAGTGAATCTAGCACAGATACG. It translates to CASSESSTDT. The complete CDR3 sequence is CASSESSTDTQYF.

In regard to this clone: The CDR3 end falls 3 residues outside the read, so it is completed with the germline J gene. J is TRBJ2-3 and V is TRBV7-6; 11 bases match TRBD2. J lost 3 bases, V lost 5 bases, and 7 bases had no gene match. Germline CDR1 reads SGHVS; CDR2 reads FNYEAQ. The CDR3 covers 16 residues. CDR3 DNA (partial): TGTGCCAGCAGCGCCATAGCGGGGGGGCTTACAGATACG. This sequence encodes CASSAIAGGLTDT. In full, the CDR3 is CASSAIAGGLTDTQYF.